Sequencing of this TCR beta chain was carried out in a study of blood T cells in healthy people across ages. Concerning this clonotype itself: Its target is not known.

Germline V gives CDR1 DFQATT, CDR2 SNEGSKA (reference sequence). The CDR3 extends over 12 amino acids. Trimming shortened V by 3 bases and J by 6 bases, and 11 bases separated the two germline ends. The donors, aged about 6 to 95, were healthy Caucasians from Russia. Collection of roughly 9.8 milliliters of peripheral blood was performed for each donor. Study-wide results and limits: A roughly linear fall in TCR beta diversity per million T cells was seen with increasing age.

Using a J-beta primer mix together with a sample-barcoded 5' primer, a second PCR was run for roughly 6 to 11 cycles. TCRdb ran MiXCR on the 5' RACE reads and lists one entry per CDR3 protein. This table has roughly 930,000 distinct CDR3 sequences, 48% appearing once. The rearrangement uses TRBV20-1 and TRBJ1-2, with D possibly being TRBD1 (5 bases). This TCR came from a young man in good health. The specimen sequenced was blood. The CDR3 DNA reads as TGCAGTGCTAGTGGCAGGGCCGATGGCTACACCTTC. Protein sequence: CSASGRADGYTF.